This T cell receptor (beta chain) was documented in a study of blood T cell repertoires in COVID-19. Study-level information: Specimens from acute and convalescent COVID-19 originated in the United States, Italy and Spain. T cells, B-cell-depleted T cells, or PBMCs supplied cDNA or gDNA.

In the source study's methods: The assay estimated nucleated cells by amplifying reference gene primers. TCRdb keeps only in-frame clones here, not all; method: immunoSEQ multiplex PCR. V and J calls and clone size are as listed in that table; D and trimming were resolved from the DNA. This sample has about 350,000 clones, with over 85% found just once. Germline values: CDR1 SGHRS, CDR2 YFSETQ. Trimming cost V 4 bases and J 2 bases; bases outside gene matches: 9. There are 16 residues in the CDR3. Sequencing was carried out using peripheral blood. This rearrangement joins TRBV5-1 to TRBJ2-3, with 8 bases lining up with TRBD1. The TCR originated in a woman aged 60-75 years with COVID-19, enrolled during active disease. The CDR3 region is CASSPGTGLLTDTQYF. CDR3 in DNA: TGCGCCAGCAGCCCCGGGACAGGATTACTCACAGATACGCAGTATTTT.